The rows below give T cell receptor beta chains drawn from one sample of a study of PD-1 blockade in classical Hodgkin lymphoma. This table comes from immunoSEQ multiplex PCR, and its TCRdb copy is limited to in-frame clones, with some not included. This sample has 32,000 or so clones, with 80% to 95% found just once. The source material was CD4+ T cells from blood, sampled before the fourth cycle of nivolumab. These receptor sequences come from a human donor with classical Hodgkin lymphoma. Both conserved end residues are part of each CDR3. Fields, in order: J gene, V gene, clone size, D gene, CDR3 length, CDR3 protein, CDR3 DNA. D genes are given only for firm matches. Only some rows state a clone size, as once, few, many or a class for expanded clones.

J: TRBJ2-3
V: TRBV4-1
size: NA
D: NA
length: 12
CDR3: CASSQDVNTQYF
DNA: TGCGCCAGCAGCCAAGACGTAAATACGCAGTATTTT

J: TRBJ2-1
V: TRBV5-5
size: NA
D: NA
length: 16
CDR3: CASSLEAGLMNNEQFF
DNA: TGTGCCAGCAGCTTGGAGGCAGGGCTTATGAACAATGAGCAGTTCTTC

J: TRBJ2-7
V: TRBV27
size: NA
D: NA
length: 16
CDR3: CASSLAPGLSSYEQYF
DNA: TGTGCCAGCAGTTTAGCCCCCGGACTTAGCTCCTACGAGCAGTACTTC

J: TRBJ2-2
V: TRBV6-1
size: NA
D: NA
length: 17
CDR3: CASSEFPGFANTGELFF
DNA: TGTGCCAGCAGTGAATTCCCTGGATTTGCGAACACCGGGGAGCTGTTTTTT

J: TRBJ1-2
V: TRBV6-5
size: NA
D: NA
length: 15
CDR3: CASSYIGLSQYGYTF
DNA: TGTGCCAGCAGTTACATAGGGCTTTCCCAATATGGCTACACCTTC

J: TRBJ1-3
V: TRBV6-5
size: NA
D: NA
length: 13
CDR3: CASWEGNGNTIYF
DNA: TGTGCCAGCTGGGAAGGAAATGGAAACACCATATATTTT

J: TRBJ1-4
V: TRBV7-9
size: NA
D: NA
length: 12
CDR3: CASSLVDEKLFF
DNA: TGTGCCAGCAGCTTAGTAGATGAAAAACTGTTTTTT

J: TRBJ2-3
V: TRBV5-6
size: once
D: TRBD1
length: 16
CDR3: CASEGSGGRLTDTQYF
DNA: TGTGCCAGCGAGGGGTCAGGGGGCCGACTCACAGATACGCAGTATTTT

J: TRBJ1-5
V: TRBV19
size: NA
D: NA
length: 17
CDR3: CASSIGRVWGLNQPQHF
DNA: TGTGCCAGTAGTATAGGTAGGGTGTGGGGCCTCAATCAGCCCCAGCATTTT

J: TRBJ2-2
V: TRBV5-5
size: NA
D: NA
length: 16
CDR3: CASSLEGNDLTGELFF
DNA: TGTGCCAGCAGCCTGGAGGGAAATGACTTGACCGGGGAGCTGTTTTTT

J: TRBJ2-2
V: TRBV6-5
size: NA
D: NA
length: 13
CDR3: CAIRQSNTGELFF
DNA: TGTGCCATACGGCAGTCGAACACCGGGGAGCTGTTTTTT

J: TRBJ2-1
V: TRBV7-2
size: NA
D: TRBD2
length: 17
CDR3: CASSSPGGLGSYNEQFF
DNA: TGTGCCAGCAGCTCCCCTGGTGGACTAGGGTCCTACAATGAGCAGTTCTTC

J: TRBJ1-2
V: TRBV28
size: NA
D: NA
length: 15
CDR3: CASSRGAPHPYGYTF
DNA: TGTGCCAGCAGTCGCGGAGCCCCCCATCCCTATGGCTACACCTTC

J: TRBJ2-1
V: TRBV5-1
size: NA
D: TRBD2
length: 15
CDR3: CASSPPSGSSYEQFF
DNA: TGCGCCAGCAGCCCTCCTAGCGGGAGTAGCTATGAGCAGTTCTTC

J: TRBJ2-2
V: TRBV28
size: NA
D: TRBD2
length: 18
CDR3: CASQPFGRGKMNTGELFF
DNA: TGTGCCAGTCAACCTTTCGGGAGGGGAAAGATGAACACCGGGGAGCTGTTTTTT

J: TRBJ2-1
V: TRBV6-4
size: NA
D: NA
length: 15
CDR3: CASSETRGSYNEQFF
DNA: TGTGCCAGCAGTGAAACGAGGGGCTCCTACAATGAGCAGTTCTTC

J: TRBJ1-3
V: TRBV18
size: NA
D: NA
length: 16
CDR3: CASSPQDSSSGNTIYF
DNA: TGTGCCAGCTCACCTCAGGACAGCTCCTCTGGAAACACCATATATTTT

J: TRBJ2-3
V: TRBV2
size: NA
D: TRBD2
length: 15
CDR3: CASTGTSGPTDTQYF
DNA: TGTGCCAGCACTGGGACTAGCGGACCCACAGATACGCAGTATTTT

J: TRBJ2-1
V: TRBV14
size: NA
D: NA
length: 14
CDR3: CASSQRLRLDEQFF
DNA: TGTGCCAGCAGCCAGCGGCTACGTCTGGATGAGCAGTTCTTC

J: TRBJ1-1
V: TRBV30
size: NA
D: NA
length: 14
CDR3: CAWAVGAANTEAFF
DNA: TGTGCCTGGGCCGTAGGGGCGGCGAACACTGAAGCTTTCTTT

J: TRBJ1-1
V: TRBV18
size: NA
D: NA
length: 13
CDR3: CASSRGRDTEAFF
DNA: TGTGCCAGCTCACGGGGAAGGGACACTGAAGCTTTCTTT

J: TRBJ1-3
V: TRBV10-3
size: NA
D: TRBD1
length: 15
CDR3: CAISEGQGPVNTIYF
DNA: TGTGCCATCAGTGAGGGACAGGGGCCCGTGAACACCATATATTTT

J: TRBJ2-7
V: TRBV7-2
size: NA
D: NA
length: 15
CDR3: CASSLERVSSYEQYF
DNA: TGTGCCAGCAGCTTAGAAAGGGTTAGCTCCTACGAGCAGTACTTC

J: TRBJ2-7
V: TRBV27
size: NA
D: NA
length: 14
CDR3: CASSHGGRIYEQYF
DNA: TGTGCCAGCAGTCACGGGGGCAGGATATACGAGCAGTACTTC

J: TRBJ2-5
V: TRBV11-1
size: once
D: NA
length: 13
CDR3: CASSPRLWETQYF
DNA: TGTGCCAGCAGCCCCCGACTCTGGGAGACCCAGTACTTC